The clone carrying this T cell receptor (beta chain) was observed at least ten times. What it recognizes is unknown. The data stem from a study of blood T cells in healthy people across ages. Study results and caveats: Naive T cell percentage by flow cytometry tracked strongly with beta diversity. Age advanced and TCR beta diversity per million T cells fell, roughly linearly.

Around 10 milliliters of peripheral blood were drawn from each donor. Sample-barcoded 5' priming and a J-beta primer mix drove a second PCR of roughly 6 to 12 cycles. TCRdb re-called the 5' RACE reads through MiXCR, storing one row per CDR3 protein. The sample carries fewer than 800,000 distinct CDR3 sequences, roughly 30% recorded once. The CDR3 is 15 residues long. The sequence derives from an elderly woman in good health. The specimen sequenced was blood. The V call is TRBV21-1, the J call TRBJ1-1; no check of the table's D call, TRBD1, against the DNA was made. TRBV21-1 is listed as a pseudogene. CDR3 DNA: TGTGCCAGCAGCAATCAAAGTTCCCCGGACACTGAAGCTTTCTTT. Protein: CASSNQSSPDTEAFF.